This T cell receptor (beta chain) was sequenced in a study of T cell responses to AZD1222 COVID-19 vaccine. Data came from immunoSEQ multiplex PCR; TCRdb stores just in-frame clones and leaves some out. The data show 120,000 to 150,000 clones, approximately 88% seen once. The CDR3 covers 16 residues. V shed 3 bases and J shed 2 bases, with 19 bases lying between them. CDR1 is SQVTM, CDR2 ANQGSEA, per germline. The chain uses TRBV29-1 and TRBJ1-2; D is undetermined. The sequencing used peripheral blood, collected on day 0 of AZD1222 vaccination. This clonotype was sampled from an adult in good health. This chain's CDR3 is CSVDSTGPDPNYGYTF. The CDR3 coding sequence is TGCAGCGTTGATTCAACCGGACCCGACCCAAACTATGGCTACACCTTC.